This note documents a single TCR beta chain sequence. Its antigen is not known. Investigators isolated RNA and reverse transcribed it into cDNA to act as the sequencing template. Some clones are missing from TCRdb's copy, which holds only in-frame ones; the method was immunoSEQ multiplex PCR. The table lists 180,000 or so clones, over 55% of them singletons. The sample originates from a study of CD8+ T cells in alopecia areata. In the study overall: Treated individuals took tofacitinib by mouth, 5 to 10 mg twice daily. Tofacitinib therapy lasting 6 to 18 months was followed by 6 months off drug.

Individuals with alopecia areata gave both lesional scalp punch biopsies and peripheral blood for collection. Germline V lookup: CDR1 MNHNS, CDR2 SASEGT. This CDR3 has 12 amino acids. Trimming pared 6 bases from V and 8 bases from J, leaving 13 bases between. Whole-study results and caveats: Sequencing of scalp samples also captures resident alphabeta T cells of normal skin.

V gene TRBV6-1 combines with J gene TRBJ1-2; D is possibly TRBD1 (5 bases). The sequences come from CD4+ T cells sorted from blood, collected at week 0. The sequence was collected from a human donor with alopecia areata. The CDR3 region is CASSESGLGYTF. DNA of the CDR3: TGTGCCAGCAGCGAGTCAGGGTTGGGCTACACCTTC.